The rows below give T cell receptor beta chains drawn from one sample of a study of CD8+CD57+ T cells in acquired aplastic anemia. One entry per CDR3 protein, called by TCRdb with MiXCR from the reads. There are under 250,000 distinct CDR3 sequences in the sample; approximately 60% occur only once, and under 60% lies in the top ten. Sequences were obtained from sorted CD4+, CD8+, or CD8+CD57+ T cells (not recorded which) from PBMCs. These TCRs come from a human donor with aplastic anemia. Each CDR3 is given with its conserved first and last residue. D genes are given only for firm matches. Only some rows state a clone size, as once, few, many or a class for expanded clones.

TRBV20-1	-	TRBJ1-1	-	CSARTALGGTEAFF	TGCAGTGCCCGAACCGCTCTTGGGGGGACTGAAGCTTTCTTT
TRBV20-1	-	TRBJ1-2	-	CSAPGAPNYSYTF	TGCAGTGCCCCGGGGGCTCCAAACTATAGCTACACCTTC
TRBV7-2	TRBD2	TRBJ2-7	once	CASSQVGTSGTYEQYF	TGTGCCAGCAGCCAAGTTGGGACTAGCGGGACCTACGAGCAGTACTTC
TRBV12-5	TRBD2	TRBJ2-3	many	CASGLTSGAPPNTQYF	TGTGCTAGTGGTTTGACTAGCGGCGCCCCGCCGAATACGCAGTATTTT
TRBV19	TRBD1	TRBJ1-2	-	CASSIVGQGRYGYTF	TGTGCCAGTAGTATAGTAGGACAGGGCCGATATGGCTACACCTTC
TRBV4-1	-	TRBJ2-1	-	CASSQGFYNEQFF	TGCGCCAGCAGCCAAGGGTTCTACAATGAGCAGTTCTTC
TRBV20-1	-	TRBJ2-7	-	CSAGFQGLRAGEQYF	TGCAGTGCTGGCTTCCAGGGCTTAAGGGCGGGCGAGCAGTACTTC
TRBV11-3	-	TRBJ2-3	-	CASSLALADTQYF	TGTGCCAGCAGCTTAGCCCTAGCGGATACGCAGTATTTT
TRBV2	-	TRBJ2-5	-	CASSGLEETQYF	TGTGCCAGCAGCGGACTGGAAGAGACCCAGTACTTC
TRBV25-1	TRBD1	TRBJ2-7	-	CASSLVGQGTDEQYF	TGCGCCAGCAGCTTGGTAGGACAGGGGACGGACGAGCAGTACTTC
TRBV25-1	-	TRBJ1-1	-	CASSERAGALGAFF	TGTGCCAGCAGTGAAAGGGCAGGGGCCCTTGGTGCTTTCTTT
TRBV15	-	TRBJ1-4	-	CATSQTASTREKLFF	TGTGCCACCAGCCAGACGGCCAGTACTCGAGAAAAACTGTTTTTT
TRBV7-3	-	TRBJ2-7	-	CASSLTRGGYEQYF	TGTGCCAGCAGCTTAACTCGCGGAGGATACGAGCAGTACTTC
TRBV29-1	-	TRBJ2-2	-	CSVGLNTGELFF	TGCAGCGTTGGCCTTAACACCGGGGAGCTGTTTTTT
TRBV7-2	TRBD1	TRBJ2-3	-	CASSPGTGGDTQYF	TGTGCCAGCAGCCCCGGGACAGGTGGGGATACGCAGTATTTT
TRBV10-3	TRBD2	TRBJ2-3	-	CASREIGTSTTDTQYF	TGTGCCAGCAGGGAAATCGGGACTAGCACGACAGATACGCAGTATTTT
TRBV19	-	TRBJ1-1	-	CASSIGIEAFF	TGTGCCAGTAGTATAGGGATTGAAGCTTTCTTT
TRBV12-3/TRBV12-4	-	TRBJ1-5	-	CASSFGFRTDQYNQPQRF	TGTGCCAGCAGTTTCGGTTTCCGGACTGACCAATACAATCAGCCCCAGCGTTTT
TRBV2	TRBD1	TRBJ2-1	once	CASSLGGTGPNEQFF	TGTGCCAGCAGCTTAGGGGGGACAGGTCCTAATGAGCAGTTCTTC
TRBV2	-	TRBJ1-2	-	CASSLGANYGYTF	TGTGCCAGCTCTTTGGGGGCTAACTATGGCTACACCTTC
TRBV10-3	-	TRBJ2-7	-	CAIKPSSYEQYF	TGTGCCATCAAGCCTAGCTCCTACGAGCAGTACTTC
TRBV11-2	-	TRBJ1-3	-	CASSLMPASGNTIYF	TGTGCCAGCAGCTTAATGCCGGCCTCTGGAAACACCATATATTTT
TRBV7-2	TRBD1	TRBJ1-2	few	CASSYRQGEVYGYTF	TGTGCCAGCAGCTACCGACAGGGTGAGGTCTATGGCTACACCTTC
TRBV7-4	TRBD1	TRBJ2-7	once	CASRTGTYEQYF	TGTGCCAGCCGGACAGGGACATACGAGCAGTACTTC